A single sample is the source of the 15 T cell receptor beta chains below, sequenced in a study of blood T cell repertoires in COVID-19. The protocol was immunoSEQ multiplex PCR, while the TCRdb copy is restricted to in-frame clones and leaves out a portion. The sample records fewer than 300,000 clones, more than 75% being singletons. The sequencing sample was made of peripheral blood. These receptors came from a woman aged 40 to 55 who had recovered from COVID-19.

CDR3: CASSFGPNTEAFF. In DNA, the CDR3 is TGTGCCAGCAGTTTTGGCCCGAACACTGAAGCTTTCTTT. This sequence joins TRBV27 and TRBJ1-1, with D uncertain. Germline lookup yields CDR1 MNHEY and CDR2 SMNVEV (reference sequence). Trimming shortened V by 3 bases and J by 1 base, and 6 bases separated the two germline ends. The CDR3 runs 13 residues.

V and J are TRBV9 and TRBJ2-3, with TRBD2 matching 9 bases. The V and J ends lost 0 bases and 4 bases, in that order; junction bases with no gene match: 6. Germline V lookup: CDR1 SGDLS, CDR2 YYNGEE. The CDR3 is 16 residues long. CDR3 DNA sequence: TGTGCCAGCAGCGTAGGTGGTAGCGGGAGCCCAGATACGCAGTATTTT. The encoded protein is CASSVGGSGSPDTQYF.

The rearrangement links TRBV6-2 or TRBV6-3 to TRBJ2-1; D is uncertain. Germline assignment: CDR1 MNHEY and CDR2 SVGEGT. This CDR3 has 12 residues. Trimming cost V 6 bases and J 12 bases, with 15 bases left between them. The CDR3 region has the DNA TGTGCCAGCAGCTCCCAACTAAAGTTGCAGTTCTTC. Amino acid sequence: CASSSQLKLQFF.

This chain links TRBV7-6 with TRBJ1-3, with D perhaps matching TRBD1 (6 bases). Germline V CDR1 and CDR2: SGHVS, FNYEAQ. V was clipped by 1 base and J by 2 bases, with 9 bases between them. CDR3 length: 15 residues. The CDR3 region has the DNA TGTGCCAGCAGCTTAGTTGGACAGACTGGAAACACCATATATTTT. This codes for CASSLVGQTGNTIYF.

The chain uses TRBV7-2 and TRBJ2-3, with 8 nucleotides matching TRBD2. The length of the CDR3 is 16 residues. The V and J ends lost 1 base and 4 bases, in that order; junction bases with no gene match: 7. Germline CDR1 is SGHTA and CDR2 is FQGNSA. The CDR3 DNA reads TGTGCCAGCAGCTTAGACGGGACGGGAGGGCCAGATACGCAGTATTTT. Its protein product is CASSLDGTGGPDTQYF.

The V call is TRBV27, the J call TRBJ1-4; 7 nucleotides agree with TRBD1. From germline, CDR1 is MNHEY and CDR2 SMNVEV (reference sequence). Germline trimming cut 5 bases from V and 4 bases from J; bases unmatched to any gene: 4. The CDR3 is made up of 14 amino acids. The CDR3 spells CASSAQGGNEKLFF. CDR3 coding DNA: TGTGCCAGCAGTGCCCAGGGGGGTAATGAAAAACTGTTTTTT.

The rearrangement joins TRBV19 to TRBJ2-6; maybe TRBD1 (5 bases). This CDR3 has 16 residues. The V end was cut by 4 bases, the J end by 0 bases, with 10 bases between. Germline-derived CDR1 and CDR2 are LNHDA and SQIVND (reference sequence). CDR3: CASSSYRFSGANVLTF. Here the CDR3 DNA reads TGTGCCAGTAGTAGCTACAGGTTCTCTGGGGCCAACGTCCTGACTTTC.

This rearrangement joins TRBV6-6 to TRBJ2-1; D perhaps matches TRBD2 (7 bases). Germline V lookup: CDR1 MNHNY, CDR2 SVGAGI (reference sequence). V gave up 7 bases and J gave up 9 bases, with 16 bases separating them. The CDR3 covers 13 residues. The CDR3 is CASTGGPPGEQFF. The CDR3 nucleotides are TGTGCCAGCACCGGGGGGCCCCCGGGTGAGCAGTTCTTC.

The rearrangement joins TRBV3-1 (or the pseudogene TRBV3-2) to TRBJ1-4; 8 bases match TRBD1. J was trimmed by 4 bases and V by 0 bases; bases with no gene match: 13. The CDR3 is 19 amino acids. Germline CDR1 is LGHDT and CDR2 is YNNKEL (reference sequence). CDR3 region: CASSQEPPPWTGSNEKLFF. CDR3 bases: TGTGCCAGCAGCCAAGAACCCCCCCCCTGGACAGGGAGTAATGAAAAACTGTTTTTT.

The chain combines TRBV4-3 with TRBJ1-5, with a tentative D call TRBD1 (5 bases). The CDR3 is made up of 15 amino acids. Per germline, CDR1 LGHNA and CDR2 YSLEER. With 4 bases removed from V and 7 bases from J, the gap between germline ends came to 17 bases. The CDR3 nucleotides are TGCGCCAGCAGCCGGAGTAGGGGAACTCGGCAGCCCCAGCATTTT. Residues: CASSRSRGTRQPQHF.

The chain recombines TRBV15 with TRBJ1-1; the D gene is possibly TRBD1 (5 bases). CDR3 size: 15 residues. CDR1 is LNHNV, CDR2 YYDKDF, per germline (reference sequence). The V gene lost 3 bases and the J gene lost 3 bases, with 14 bases spanning the gap. CDR3 bases: TGTGCCACCAGCAGGGGGGGGAAAGGGGACACTGAAGCTTTCTTT. This sequence encodes CATSRGGKGDTEAFF.

The chain employs TRBV10-3 and TRBJ1-2; D not certain. The CDR3 is made up of 13 amino acids. Looked up from germline, CDR1 is ENHRY and CDR2 is SYGVKD. Trimming shortened V by 3 bases and J by 3 bases, and 8 bases separated the two germline ends. CDR3 nucleotide sequence: TGTGCCATCAGTGACCCCCCGGACTATGGCTACACCTTC. Translated, it gives CAISDPPDYGYTF.

The chain uses TRBV2 and TRBJ2-1; possible D gene TRBD2, 6 bases. From germline, CDR1 is SNHLY and CDR2 FYNNEI. Trimming shortened V by 4 bases and J by 8 bases, and 12 bases separated the two germline ends. The CDR3 runs to 13 residues. CDR3 residues: CASSVRELYEQFF. CDR3 DNA: TGTGCCAGCAGTGTACGGGAGCTCTATGAGCAGTTCTTC. The complete variable domain, with remaining parts taken from reference TRBV2 and TRBJ2-1, reads EPEVTQTPSHQVTQMGQEVILRCVPISNHLYFYWYRQILGQKVEFLVSFYNNEISEKSEIFDDQFSVERPDGSNFTLKIRSTKLEDSAMYFCASSVRELYEQFFGPGTRLTVL.

The chain combines TRBV11-2 with TRBJ2-3; TRBD2 aligns across 11 bases. CDR3 length equals 17 residues. The V gene's germline CDR1 is SGHAT and CDR2 FQNNGV. Trimming took 5 bases from V and 10 from J; bases not matched to a gene: 17. In DNA, the CDR3 is TGTGCCAGCAGCCGCGAATGGGCACTAGCGGGAGAGGGGGCGCAGTATTTT. Its protein is CASSREWALAGEGAQYF.

V is TRBV7-8 and J is TRBJ1-2, with TRBD1 as a possible D gene (6 bases). Looked up from germline, CDR1 is SGHVS and CDR2 is FQNEAQ. This CDR3 is built from 18 residues. V lost 7 bases and J 5 bases, leaving 29 bases between the germline ends. DNA for the CDR3: TGTGCCAGCACCCCCCCCAACAGGGAAAACCACCGGATATATGGCTACACCTTC. This gives the protein CASTPPNRENHRIYGYTF.